This TCR beta chain was captured by sequencing in a study of blood T cell repertoires in COVID-19. Study-level background: Donors in the United States, Italy and Spain gave samples during acute or convalescent COVID-19. From T cells, B-cell-depleted T cells, or PBMCs came the material, which was cDNA or gDNA.

Trimming took off 1 base at V and 2 bases at J, with 7 bases between the two ends. Germline V gene sequence: CDR1 SGHTA, CDR2 FQGNSA. This CDR3 spans 14 amino acids. Original processing notes: How many nucleated cells were present was estimated from reference gene primer amplification. TCRdb's copy holds only in-frame clones and misses some; the assay was immunoSEQ multiplex PCR. The DNA was the basis for D and trimming; V, J and clone size are from that table. The sample lists about 220,000 clones; more than 70% were seen once. The chain employs TRBV7-2 and TRBJ2-3; possibly TRBD2 for D (5 bases). This receptor was identified in an elderly woman with acute or convalescent COVID-19. The specimen was peripheral blood. CDR3 in DNA: TGTGCCAGCAGCTTAGGGAGGCTCACAGATACGCAGTATTTT. This gives the protein CASSLGRLTDTQYF.